The TCR beta chain described here comes from a study of beta chain features in type 1 diabetes. Study findings and constraints: Relative to healthy donors, patients appeared to have naive, central memory and Treg TCRB repertoires that were more similar. When VDJ junctions were examined, type 1 diabetes patients showed fewer insertions and more deletions. Moderate but significant shortening of TCRB CDR3s was recorded in all four CD4+ subsets from Type 1 diabetes patients.

The whole isolated RNA underwent reverse transcription, so sequencing captured expressed TCRB transcripts. Here immunoSEQ multiplex PCR was the method, and the copy in TCRdb shows in-frame clones only, minus some. The profile shows around 58,000 clones, around three fifths of them singletons. Researchers reported sorting CD4+ naive, central memory, regulatory and stem cell-like memory cells via CD45RO/CCR7/CD25/CD127/CD95/CD27. CDR3 length equals 14 residues. CDR1 is SGHTA, CDR2 FQGNSA, per germline. Trimming took off 5 bases at V and 2 bases at J, with 12 bases between the two ends. This clone appeared a few times. Its cognate antigen is unknown.

The clonotype comes from a woman under 30 in good health. V usage is TRBV7-2 and J usage is TRBJ1-1; D possibly corresponds to TRBD1 (6 bases). Sample: Tregs from blood. CDR3 loop: CASSQGWVNTEAFF. In DNA, the CDR3 is TGTGCCAGCAGCCAGGGGTGGGTTAACACTGAAGCTTTCTTT.